The sample holds many counts of the clone carrying this T cell receptor (beta chain). No antigen is known for it. These data belong to a study of T-cell reconstitution after alpha-beta-depleted transplantation in children. Findings and caveats of the study: Expanded clones from the graft, numbering several hundred, reportedly supplied alpha-beta T cells about two months after transplant. Newly produced T cells mostly provided counts and TCRbeta diversity after one year, as hyperexpanded clones declined.

Germline CDR1 is SGHVS and CDR2 is FQNEAQ. The CDR3 is 14 residues long. V dropped 5 bases and J dropped 3 bases, with 14 bases sitting between them. Preparation of the TCRbeta library was carried out with unique molecular identifiers. TCRdb ran MiXCR on the PCR reads and lists one entry per CDR3 protein. Of 490,000 or so distinct CDR3 sequences in the sample, roughly a tenth were seen once. The receptor comes from a child younger than 10 with inherited bone marrow failure, due to receive a stem cell transplant. J is TRBJ2-7 and V is TRBV7-8; D is ambiguous. The sequenced sample was PBMCs, obtained before TCRalphabeta/CD19-depleted stem cell transplant. CDR3 DNA sequence: TGTGCCAGCAGCCCGTCAGGCGGACGCTACGAGCAGTACTTC. This encodes CASSPSGGRYEQYF.